This TCR beta chain was sequenced in a study of OX40 agonist ivuxolimab in advanced cancers. The CDR3 sequence is 13 residues long. V shed 7 bases and J shed 0 bases, with 9 bases lying between them. Germline V gene sequence: CDR1 MDHEN, CDR2 SYDVKM. The study's findings and limits: Expanded peripheral T cell antigen specificity was not determined.

Using immunoSEQ multiplex PCR, the repertoire was profiled, and TCRdb retains in-frame clones only, with some absent. The repertoire holds tens of thousands of clones, 84% seen once, with 15% to 25% in the top ten. Ten or more counts support this clone. Its antigen remains unknown. This sample comprised CD4+ or CD8+ T cells sorted from blood, obtained in a trial of the OX40 agonist ivuxolimab. The V call is TRBV28, the J call TRBJ1-1; D is unclear. The sequence was collected from an adult with an advanced solid tumor such as melanoma, head and neck, liver or kidney cancer. The CDR3 spells CASIDRVNTEAFF. Written as DNA, the CDR3 is TGTGCCAGCATTGATAGGGTGAACACTGAAGCTTTCTTT.